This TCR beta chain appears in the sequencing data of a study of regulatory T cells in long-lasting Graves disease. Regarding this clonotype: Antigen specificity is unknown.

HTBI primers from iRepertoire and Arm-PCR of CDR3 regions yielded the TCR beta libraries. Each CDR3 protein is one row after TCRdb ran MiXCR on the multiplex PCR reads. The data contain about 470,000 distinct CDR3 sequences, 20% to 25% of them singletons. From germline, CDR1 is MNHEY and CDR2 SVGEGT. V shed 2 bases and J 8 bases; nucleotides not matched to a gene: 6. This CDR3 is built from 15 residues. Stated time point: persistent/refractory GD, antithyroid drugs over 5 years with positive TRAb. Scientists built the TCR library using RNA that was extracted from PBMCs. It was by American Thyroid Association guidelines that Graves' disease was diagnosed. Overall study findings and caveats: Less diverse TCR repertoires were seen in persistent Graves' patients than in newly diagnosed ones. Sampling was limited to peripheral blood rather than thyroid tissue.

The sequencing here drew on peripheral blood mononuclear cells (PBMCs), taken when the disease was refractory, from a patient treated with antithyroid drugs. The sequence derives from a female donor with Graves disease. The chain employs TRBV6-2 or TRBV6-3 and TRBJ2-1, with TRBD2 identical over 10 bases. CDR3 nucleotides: TGTGCCAGCAGTTACAGTAGCGGGGGGATCGATGAGCAGTTCTTC. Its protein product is CASSYSSGGIDEQFF.